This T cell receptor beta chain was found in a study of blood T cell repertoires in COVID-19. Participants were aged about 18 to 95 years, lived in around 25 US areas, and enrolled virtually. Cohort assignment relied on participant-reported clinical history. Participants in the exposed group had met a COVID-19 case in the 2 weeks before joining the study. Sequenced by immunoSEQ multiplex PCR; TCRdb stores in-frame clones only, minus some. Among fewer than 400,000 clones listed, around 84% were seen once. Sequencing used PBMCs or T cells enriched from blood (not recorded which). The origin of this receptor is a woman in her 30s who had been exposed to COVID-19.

The CDR3 nucleotides are TGTGCCAGCAGCGCGGGACTAGCGGGGGGAATGAGCTCCTACAATGAGCAGTTCTTC. It codes for CASSAGLAGGMSSYNEQFF. This chain joins TRBV9 and TRBJ2-1; 15 bases line up with TRBD2. Losses at the gene ends were 3 bases for V and 0 bases for J; bases not matched to a gene: 7. CDR1 and CDR2 (germline): SGDLS, YYNGEE. This CDR3 is 19 amino acids long.